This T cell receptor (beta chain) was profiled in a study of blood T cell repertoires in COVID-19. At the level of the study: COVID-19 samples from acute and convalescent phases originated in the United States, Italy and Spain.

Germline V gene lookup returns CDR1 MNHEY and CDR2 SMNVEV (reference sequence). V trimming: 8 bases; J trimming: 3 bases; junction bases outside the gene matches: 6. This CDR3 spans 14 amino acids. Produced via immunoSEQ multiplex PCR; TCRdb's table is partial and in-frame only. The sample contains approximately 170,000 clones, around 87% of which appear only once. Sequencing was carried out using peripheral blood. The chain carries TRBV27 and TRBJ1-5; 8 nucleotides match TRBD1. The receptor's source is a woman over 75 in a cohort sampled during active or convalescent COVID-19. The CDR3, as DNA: TGTGCCAGCGGACAGGGTCTTCCCAATCAGCCCCAGCATTTT. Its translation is CASGQGLPNQPQHF.